Shown below are 4 T cell receptor beta chains from a single sample sequenced in a study of T cell responses to AZD1222 COVID-19 vaccine. Some clones are missing from TCRdb's copy, which holds only in-frame ones; the method was immunoSEQ multiplex PCR. This table holds 120,000 or so clones, around 80% found once. This material consisted of peripheral blood, taken 28 days after the second AZD1222 dose. The receptor set was obtained from an adult who received the AZD1222 COVID-19 vaccine.

The rearrangement links TRBV7-2 to TRBJ2-3, with a tentative D call TRBD2 (6 bases). Germline CDR1 SGHTA, CDR2 FQGNSA. V was clipped by 3 bases and J by 0 bases, with 7 bases between them. The CDR3 covers 14 residues. As DNA, the CDR3 is TGTGCCAGCAGCTTCCGGGAGAGCACAGATACGCAGTATTTT. Amino acids: CASSFRESTDTQYF.

This clone was observed a single time. The chain employs TRBV3-1 (or the pseudogene TRBV3-2) and TRBJ1-1; the D is unclear. CDR1 LGHDT and CDR2 YNNKEL come from the germline V gene (reference sequence). Trimming took 8 bases from V and 3 from J, leaving 19 bases between them. The length of the CDR3 is 15 residues. The CDR3 spells CASLPRGTVDTEAFF. CDR3 nucleotides: TGTGCCAGCCTCCCCAGAGGTACGGTCGACACTGAAGCTTTCTTT.

This sequence joins TRBV7-2 and TRBJ2-2; D might be TRBD2 (6 bases). The CDR3 is 15 residues long. V lost 4 bases and J lost 4, with 13 bases in between. Germline CDR1 and CDR2: SGHTA and FQGNSA. The CDR3 loop is CASSSVAVTTGELFF. The CDR3 bases are TGTGCCAGCAGCTCTGTAGCGGTGACCACCGGGGAGCTGTTTTTT.

Concerning this clone itself: This may arise from a read error, as a much more abundant clone is one base away. V gene TRBV6-5 combines with J gene TRBJ1-1; 10 nucleotides match TRBD1. Germline assignment: CDR1 MNHEY and CDR2 SVGAGI. The ends lost 6 bases at V and 2 bases at J; junction bases unmatched: 3. This CDR3 region has 14 residues. In nucleotides, the CDR3 is TGTGCCAGCAGAACGACAGGGGGCAACACTGAAGCTTTCTTT. Its translation: CASRTTGGNTEAFF.